One and the same sample provided the 32 T cell receptor beta chains below, sequenced in a study of monozygotic twins with inflammatory bowel disease. TCRdb re-called the 5' RACE reads; one entry per CDR3 protein, DNA not given. The sample table sets out some 440,000 distinct CDR3 sequences. Sequencing was carried out using blood. Every receptor here comes from a human donor with ulcerative colitis or Crohn's disease, or a healthy co-twin of an affected twin (not recorded which).

The chain combines TRBV6-2 or TRBV6-3 with TRBJ2-1; TCRdb indicates TRBD1, and absent DNA this call remains unverified. CDR1 is MNHEY, CDR2 SVGEGT, per germline. The CDR3 is 15 amino acids. CDR3 sequence reads: CASSQRDATYNEQFF.

V and J are TRBV19 and TRBJ1-2. Germline-derived CDR1 and CDR2 are LNHDA and SQIVND (reference sequence). This CDR3 contains 13 residues. This CDR3 is CASSIGLLYGYTF.

CDR3 in amino acids: CASSLGFAAGATDTQYF. The rearrangement joins TRBV7-2 to TRBJ2-3; the TCRdb call, TRBD1, lacks DNA for checking. The CDR3 is made up of 17 amino acids. Germline V CDR1 and CDR2: SGHTA, FQGNSA. The whole variable domain, remainder taken from reference TRBV7-2 and TRBJ2-3, is GAGVSQSPSNKVTEKGKDVELRCDPISGHTALYWYRQSLGQGLEFLIYFQGNSAPDKSGLPSDRFSAERTGGSVSTLTIQRTQQEDSAVYLCASSLGFAAGATDTQYFGPGTRLTVL.

V gene TRBV7-9 combines with J gene TRBJ1-1; TCRdb picks TRBD1, but there is no DNA to check that call. Germline-derived CDR1 and CDR2 are SEHNR and FQNEAQ (reference sequence). The CDR3 has 13 amino acids. The CDR3 protein is CASSTRDRGEAFF.

This CDR3 reads CAISESAGAGANVLTF. V gene TRBV10-3 combines with J gene TRBJ2-6. This CDR3 is built from 16 residues. Germline V gene lookup returns CDR1 ENHRY and CDR2 SYGVKD.

This rearrangement joins TRBV29-1 to TRBJ1-4; TCRdb calls TRBD1, which cannot be checked without DNA. The CDR3 runs to 13 residues. Germline V gene data show CDR1 as SQVTM and CDR2 as ANQGSEA. This CDR3 reads CSVEGGGGEKLFF. Supplemented by reference TRBV29-1 and TRBJ1-4, the full variable domain reads SAVISQKPSRDICQRGTSLTIQCQVDSQVTMMFWYRQQPGQSLTLIATANQGSEATYESGFVIDKFPISRPNLTFSTLTVSNMSPEDSSIYLCSVEGGGGEKLFFGSGTQLSVL.

The chain combines TRBV6-1 with TRBJ1-1; lacking DNA, the TRBD1 call made by TCRdb goes unchecked. The CDR3 loop spans 14 amino acids. The V gene's germline CDR1 is MNHNS and CDR2 SASEGT. CDR3 residues: CASRKGGVNTEAFF.

This sequence joins TRBV29-1 and TRBJ2-3; lacking DNA, the TRBD1 call made by TCRdb goes unchecked. CDR1 is SQVTM, CDR2 ANQGSEA, per germline. CDR3 length: 14 amino acids. The CDR3 here is CSAEGGQPTDTQYF.

The V call is TRBV5-1, the J call TRBJ2-7. The CDR3 spans 14 residues. CDR1 and CDR2 from the germline V gene are SGHRS and YFSETQ. The CDR3 reads CASSLMSGSYEQYF.

J is TRBJ2-7 and V is TRBV20-1; the TCRdb D gene call, TRBD2, has no DNA to confirm it. The CDR3 spans 15 residues. Germline-derived CDR1 and CDR2 are DFQATT and SNEGSKA (reference sequence). The chain's CDR3 is CSAQRSTSGRYEQYF.

The gene calls are TRBV3-1 and TRBJ2-7. The CDR3 extends over 15 amino acids. Germline V lookup: CDR1 LGHDT, CDR2 YNNKEL (reference sequence). The CDR3 sequence: CASSQDPTANYEQYF.

The chain carries TRBV5-5 and TRBJ2-3; the TRBD2 assignment by TCRdb is unverifiable without DNA. Germline CDR1 SGHKS, CDR2 YYEKEE (reference sequence). This CDR3 has 15 residues. This chain's CDR3 is CASTFSGAGTDTQYF.

The rearrangement joins TRBV11-2 to TRBJ1-6. Germline V gene sequence: CDR1 SGHAT, CDR2 FQNNGV. This CDR3 region has 15 residues. CDR3 loop: CASSLGILDNSPLHF.

The chain employs TRBV7-2 and TRBJ1-1; the TCRdb call, TRBD1, lacks DNA for checking. This CDR3 region has 14 residues. CDR1 SGHTA and CDR2 FQGNSA come from the germline V gene. The CDR3 region is CARGTGHLNTEAFF.

The J gene is TRBJ1-2, the V gene TRBV10-3; absent DNA, TCRdb's TRBD1 call cannot be checked. Germline CDR1 ENHRY, CDR2 SYGVKD. The CDR3 is 13 residues long. CDR3 in amino acids: CAIGTGGNYGYTF.

The chain joins TRBV5-1 to TRBJ2-5. This CDR3 has 15 residues. Per the germline V gene, CDR1 is SGHRS and CDR2 is YFSETQ. CDR3 loop: CASSFRDPQGETQYF.

V usage is TRBV11-2 and J usage is TRBJ2-2; TCRdb outputs TRBD1, but without DNA this stays unchecked. The CDR3 spans 13 residues. In germline, CDR1 is SGHAT, CDR2 FQNNGV. The CDR3: CASSTTQGAVLFF.

The chain is built from TRBV12-3 or TRBV12-4 and TRBJ2-2; TCRdb designates TRBD2, a call that cannot be tested without DNA. CDR3 length equals 16 residues. The CDR3 here is CASRRTSGTNTGELFF.

The chain has TRBV12-3 or TRBV12-4 and TRBJ2-3; no DNA is available, so the TRBD2 call from TCRdb remains unchecked. The length of the CDR3 is 15 residues. The CDR3 loop reads CASSLYERGTDTQYF.

V is TRBV12-3 or TRBV12-4 and J is TRBJ2-1; lacking DNA, the TRBD2 call made by TCRdb goes unchecked. The CDR3 extends over 15 amino acids. CDR3 amino acids: CASSSAGTSGGEQFF.

The chain combines TRBV4-3 with TRBJ2-1; the D gene TCRdb calls, TRBD2, cannot be checked with no DNA. The CDR3 is made up of 17 amino acids. Germline assignment: CDR1 LGHNA and CDR2 YSLEER. The CDR3 region is CASSQDRREGHRHEQFF.

V and J are TRBV5-1 and TRBJ2-3; the TCRdb D gene call, TRBD1, has no DNA to confirm it. The germline V gene has CDR1 SGHRS and CDR2 YFSETQ. The CDR3 is 16 amino acids. The chain's CDR3 is CASSAGTSDFTDTQYF.

The chain joins TRBV7-9 to TRBJ2-3. Per germline, CDR1 SEHNR and CDR2 FQNEAQ (reference sequence). The CDR3 has 14 residues. CDR3 sequence reads: CASSSDIGTDTQYF.

V usage is TRBV29-1 and J usage is TRBJ2-7. There are 13 residues in the CDR3. Germline V gene sequence: CDR1 SQVTM, CDR2 ANQGSEA. Here the CDR3 reads CSVEKAVGYEQYF.

This rearrangement joins TRBV11-2 to TRBJ2-7; TCRdb returns TRBD2, unconfirmable since there is no DNA. This CDR3 comprises 14 residues. Germline V lookup: CDR1 SGHAT, CDR2 FQNNGV. CDR3 residues: CASSFARLGYEQYF.

The chain has TRBV4-1 and TRBJ2-3; TCRdb selects TRBD2, and the lack of DNA leaves this call unchecked. Germline V gene lookup returns CDR1 MGHRA and CDR2 YSYEKL. The CDR3 consists of 17 residues. CDR3: CASSQVVSGLSTDTQYF.

The J gene is TRBJ2-5, the V gene TRBV5-5; TCRdb calls TRBD2, which cannot be checked without DNA. From germline, CDR1 is SGHKS and CDR2 YYEKEE (reference sequence). The CDR3 extends over 14 amino acids. CDR3 amino acids: CASSAGTRTETQYF.

CDR3 region: CASRARSTNEKLFF. The genes are TRBV5-1 and TRBJ1-4. There are 14 residues in the CDR3. CDR1 is SGHRS, CDR2 YFSETQ, per germline.

This chain uses TRBV4-1 with TRBJ2-4. This CDR3 has 15 amino acids. The germline V gene encodes CDR1 MGHRA and CDR2 YSYEKL. CDR3 sequence: CASSHSWGAKNIQYF.

The rearrangement links TRBV27 to TRBJ1-6. The length of the CDR3 is 18 residues. Per germline, CDR1 MNHEY and CDR2 SMNVEV (reference sequence). Here the CDR3 reads CASSLSGRGSSYNSPLHF.

The rearrangement joins TRBV30 to TRBJ2-1; TCRdb's D gene call, TRBD2, goes unchecked for lack of DNA. CDR3 size: 18 residues. Germline CDR1 reads GTSNPN; CDR2 reads SVGIG (reference sequence). Here the CDR3 reads CAWRGGTISPSSYNEQFF.

The rearrangement joins TRBV11-2 to TRBJ2-5; the TCRdb D gene call, TRBD1, has no DNA to confirm it. The germline gives CDR1 SGHAT, CDR2 FQNNGV. The CDR3 totals 15 residues. CDR3 region: CASSLIRGTGETQYF.